Below, one T cell receptor beta chain is given with its context. V was clipped by 5 bases and J by 0 bases, with 10 bases between them. This CDR3 is 15 amino acids long. The germline V gene encodes CDR1 SEHNR and CDR2 FQNEAQ (reference sequence). As handled by the study authors: Researchers report that nucleated cell counts were estimated from reference gene primer amplification. Sequenced by immunoSEQ multiplex PCR; TCRdb stores in-frame clones only, minus some. V, J and clone size are taken as reported in that table, and D and trimming were inferred from the DNA itself. The sample yields 150,000 or so clones, nearly 80% seen once. The data originate from a study of blood T cell repertoires in COVID-19. The wider study: The analysed material was cDNA or gDNA that came from T cells, B-cell-depleted T cells, or PBMCs.

Sequencing input: peripheral blood. This sequence originates from a man older than 75 with acute or convalescent COVID-19. This chain uses TRBV7-9 with TRBJ2-2; no clear D gene. The CDR3 loop is CASSPPRANTGELFF. DNA of the CDR3: TGTGCCAGCAGCCCCCCTCGGGCGAACACCGGGGAGCTGTTTTTT.